This T cell receptor (beta chain) was observed in a study of T cells in Graves' hyperthyroidism and ophthalmopathy. Study-wide context: Peripheral blood was secured at the point of initial diagnosis, before any treatment.

Amplification targeted TCR beta CDR3 regions from RNA transcripts. First-round RT-PCR with HTBI primers amplified the TCR CDR3 region. TCRdb passed the multiplex PCR reads through MiXCR, listing each CDR3 protein once. The sample contains about 640,000 distinct CDR3 sequences, more than 20% of which appear only once. At least 3 on the Clinical Activity Score was recorded for ophthalmopathy patients, who also had NOSPECS grade at least 4 and duration under 3 months. Each diagnosis drew on symptoms, thyroxine, TRAb, thyroid ultrasound and orbital computed tomography findings. This CDR3 is 14 amino acids long. Germline values: CDR1 SGDLS, CDR2 YYNGEE. The germline V and J ends were trimmed by 2 bases and 4 bases, with 10 bases remaining between them.

The rearrangement uses TRBV9 and TRBJ2-1; D gene uncertain. The sequence came from a man aged 25 to 40 with Graves' ophthalmopathy. The sample consisted of blood. CDR3 in DNA: TGTGCCAGCAGCGTTAGTGGGCAGTACAATGAGCAGTTCTTC. It yields the protein CASSVSGQYNEQFF.